The 16 T cell receptor beta chains given below trace back to one sample, sequenced in a study of cytomegalovirus exposure and HLA in healthy donors. TCRdb keeps only in-frame clones here, not all; method: immunoSEQ multiplex PCR. In the table there are roughly 140,000 clones, approximately 86% of which are singletons. Source material: PBMCs. The receptors here all came from a man younger than 30 in good health and CMV-seropositive.

The chain couples TRBV10-3 to TRBJ2-3; TRBD2 matches 12 bases. The length of the CDR3 is 17 residues. The ends lost 2 bases at V and 0 bases at J; junction bases unmatched: 3. Germline values: CDR1 ENHRY, CDR2 SYGVKD. The chain's CDR3 is CAISETLAGGSTDTQYF. The DNA for the CDR3 is TGTGCCATCAGTGAGACCCTAGCGGGGGGGAGCACAGATACGCAGTATTTT.

This clone occurred once. This sequence joins TRBV18 and TRBJ2-2; 7 bases fit TRBD1. The V gene end was trimmed by 6 bases and the J gene end by 2 bases; junction bases not matched to a gene: 6. CDR3 length: 15 amino acids. The germline V gene encodes CDR1 KGHSH and CDR2 LQKENI. The CDR3 bases are TGTGCCAGCTCCACCGGACAGGATAACACCGGGGAGCTGTTTTTT. Protein: CASSTGQDNTGELFF.

About this clone itself: Distinct nucleotide sequences in the sample also encode this CDR3. The rearrangement links TRBV30 to TRBJ1-5; 8 nucleotides agree with TRBD1. With V trimmed by 5 bases and J by 2 bases, 2 bases remained unmatched. CDR1 GTSNPN and CDR2 SVGIG come from the germline V gene (reference sequence). The CDR3 is 13 residues long. The CDR3 DNA is TGTGCCTGGTCGGGACAGGGCAATCAGCCCCAGCATTTT. It is translated as CAWSGQGNQPQHF.

A few counts support this clone. Different DNA sequences within this sample yield the same CDR3. V and J are TRBV9 and TRBJ2-5, with 9 bases that match TRBD2. Germline lookup yields CDR1 SGDLS and CDR2 YYNGEE. V lost 2 bases to trimming and J lost 2 bases; unmatched junction nucleotides: 4. The CDR3 contains 15 residues. CDR3 amino acids: CASSVLSGGQETQYF. Here the CDR3 DNA reads TGTGCCAGCAGCGTCCTCAGCGGGGGGCAAGAGACCCAGTACTTC.

The CDR3 here is CATGPRRANTGELFF. CDR3 nucleotide sequence: TGTGCCACCGGCCCCCGGAGGGCGAACACCGGGGAGCTGTTTTTT. The V and J genes are TRBV15 and TRBJ2-2; TRBD2 might be the D (6 bases). Trimming pared 8 bases from V and 0 bases from J, leaving 13 bases between. The CDR3 has 15 residues. Germline lookup yields CDR1 LNHNV and CDR2 YYDKDF (reference sequence).

This chain connects TRBV15 to TRBJ2-3; 8 bases map to TRBD1. The CDR3 covers 16 residues. V shed 0 bases and J 0 bases; nucleotides not matched to a gene: 2. CDR1 LNHNV and CDR2 YYDKDF come from the germline V gene (reference sequence). DNA of the CDR3: TGTGCCACCAGCAGAGATCACAGGGGGAGCACAGATACGCAGTATTTT. It translates to CATSRDHRGSTDTQYF.

This clone showed up just once. The chain's CDR3 is CASSPSGTDYGYTF. The CDR3, as DNA: TGTGCCAGCTCACCCTCTGGGACAGACTATGGCTACACCTTC. The chain joins TRBV18 to TRBJ1-2; TRBD1 aligns across 7 bases. The J segment lost 3 bases and the V segment lost 3 bases, leaving 4 bases of the junction unmatched. CDR3 size: 14 residues. CDR1 KGHSH and CDR2 LQKENI come from the germline V gene.

The gene calls are TRBV4-1 and TRBJ2-3, with 7 bases that match TRBD2. The CDR3 runs 16 residues. Germline trimming cut 2 bases from V and 3 bases from J; bases unmatched to any gene: 8. Germline V CDR1 and CDR2: MGHRA, YSYEKL. The CDR3 sequence is CASSQYFAGATDTQYF. CDR3 DNA: TGCGCCAGCAGCCAATACTTCGCGGGAGCTACAGATACGCAGTATTTT.

The CDR3 DNA sequence: TGTGCCAGCAGCTCAAGACTAGCGGGAGTCGGTAAAGATACGCAGTATTTT. Its translation: CASSSRLAGVGKDTQYF. The chain uses TRBV7-2 and TRBJ2-3; 12 nucleotides line up with TRBD2. The CDR3 sequence is 17 residues long. V lost 4 bases and J lost 5; bases outside the gene matches: 10. Germline V gene data show CDR1 as SGHTA and CDR2 as FQGNSA.

With respect to this clone: This sample also contains other DNA sequences that code for the same CDR3. This chain links TRBV14 with TRBJ2-5; the D is unclear. V was cut by 1 base and J by 5 bases, with 5 bases left in between. The CDR3 extends over 12 amino acids. Germline lookup yields CDR1 SGHDN and CDR2 FVKESK. This CDR3 reads CASSQVRETQYF. In DNA form, the CDR3 reads TGTGCCAGCAGCCAAGTGAGGGAGACCCAGTACTTC.

This clone was counted only a few times. The chain has TRBV14 and TRBJ1-6; TRBD1 matches 8 bases. V gave up 5 bases and J gave up 9 bases; unmatched junction bases: 6. CDR3 length: 14 amino acids. Germline V CDR1 and CDR2: SGHDN, FVKESK. This CDR3 is CASSVRDRLSPLHF. Written as DNA, the CDR3 is TGTGCCAGCAGCGTCCGGGACAGGCTTTCACCCCTCCACTTT.

The chain is built from TRBV6-6 and TRBJ2-1, with 8 nucleotides matching TRBD2. With 6 bases clipped from V and 6 bases from J, the junction kept 7 bases outside the gene matches. Germline loops: CDR1 MNHNY, CDR2 SVGAGI (reference sequence). The CDR3 spans 14 residues. In nucleotides, the CDR3 is TGTGCCAGCAGGATAGCGGGAATGGGCAATGAGCAGTTCTTC. As protein: CASRIAGMGNEQFF.

The chain carries TRBV5-1 and TRBJ1-6, with D tentatively TRBD1 (5 bases). V was shortened by 3 bases and J by 7 bases, with 14 bases between the two germline ends. The CDR3 loop spans 15 amino acids. In germline, CDR1 is SGHRS, CDR2 YFSETQ. CDR3: CASSSREIPNSPLHF. CDR3 nucleotide sequence: TGCGCCAGCAGCTCCAGGGAAATACCCAATTCACCCCTCCACTTT. The full variable domain, in which reference TRBV5-1 and TRBJ1-6 provide the parts outside the CDR3, is KAGVTQTPRYLIKTRGQQVTLSCSPISGHRSVSWYQQTPGQGLQFLFEYFSETQRNKGNFPGRFSGRQFSNSRSEMNVSTLELGDSALYLCASSSREIPNSPLHFGNGTRLTVT.

This clone was observed once. Here the CDR3 reads CASSQVGAGYGYTF. For the CDR3, the DNA is TGTGCCAGCAGCCAAGTGGGGGCGGGCTATGGCTACACCTTC. V and J are TRBV27 and TRBJ1-2; tentatively, D is TRBD1 (6 bases). Germline CDR1 reads MNHEY; CDR2 reads SMNVEV (reference sequence). V dropped 6 bases and J dropped 4 bases, with 15 bases sitting between them. The CDR3 consists of 14 residues.

The J gene is TRBJ2-7, the V gene TRBV2; TRBD1 agrees at 7 bases. The germline CDR1 and CDR2 sequences are SNHLY and FYNNEI. J lost 4 bases, V lost 5 bases, and 5 bases had no gene match. The CDR3 extends over 13 amino acids. The chain's CDR3 is CASSLRDRYEQYF. The CDR3 bases are TGTGCCAGCAGTCTACGGGACAGATACGAGCAGTACTTC.

CDR3 nucleotide sequence: TGTGCCAGCAGTTTCGACCAGGGATACGAGCAGTACTTC. Translated, it gives CASSFDQGYEQYF. The chain is built from TRBV27 and TRBJ2-7, with TRBD1 as a possible D gene (5 bases). V gave up 3 bases and J gave up 4 bases, with 10 bases separating them. The CDR3 sequence is 13 residues long. Germline CDR1 MNHEY, CDR2 SMNVEV (reference sequence).